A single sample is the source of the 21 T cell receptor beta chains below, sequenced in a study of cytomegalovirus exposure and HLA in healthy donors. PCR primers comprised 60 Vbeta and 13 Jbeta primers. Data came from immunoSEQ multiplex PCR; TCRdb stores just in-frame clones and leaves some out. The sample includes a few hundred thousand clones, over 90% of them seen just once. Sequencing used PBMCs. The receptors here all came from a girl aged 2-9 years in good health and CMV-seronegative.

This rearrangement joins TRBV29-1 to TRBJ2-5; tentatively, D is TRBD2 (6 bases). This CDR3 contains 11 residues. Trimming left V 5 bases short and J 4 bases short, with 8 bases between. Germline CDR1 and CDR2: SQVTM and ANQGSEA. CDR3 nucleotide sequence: TGCAGCGTTTGGGGAGGAGAGACCCAGTACTTC. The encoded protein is CSVWGGETQYF. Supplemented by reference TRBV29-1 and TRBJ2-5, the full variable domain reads SAVISQKPSRDICQRGTSLTIQCQVDSQVTMMFWYRQQPGQSLTLIATANQGSEATYESGFVIDKFPISRPNLTFSTLTVSNMSPEDSSIYLCSVWGGETQYFGPGTRLLVL.

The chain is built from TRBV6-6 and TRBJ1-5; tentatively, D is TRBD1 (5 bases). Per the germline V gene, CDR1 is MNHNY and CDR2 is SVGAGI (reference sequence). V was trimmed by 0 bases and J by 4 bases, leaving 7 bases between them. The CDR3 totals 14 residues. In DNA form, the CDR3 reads TGTGCCAGCAGTTACTCCAGGACAAATCAGCCCCAGCATTTT. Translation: CASSYSRTNQPQHF.

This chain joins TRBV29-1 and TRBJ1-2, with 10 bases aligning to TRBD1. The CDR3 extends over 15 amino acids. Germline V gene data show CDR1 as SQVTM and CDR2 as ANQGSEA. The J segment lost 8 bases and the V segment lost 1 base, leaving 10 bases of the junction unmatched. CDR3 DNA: TGCAGCGTTGAAGGGGGGGACAGGGGTTTGATCGGCTACACCTTC. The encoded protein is CSVEGGDRGLIGYTF.

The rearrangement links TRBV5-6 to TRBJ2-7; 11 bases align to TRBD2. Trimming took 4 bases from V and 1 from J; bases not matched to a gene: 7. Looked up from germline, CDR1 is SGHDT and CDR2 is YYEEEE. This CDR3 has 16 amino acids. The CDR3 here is CASSPLLAGGSYEQYF. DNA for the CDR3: TGTGCCAGCAGCCCCCTTCTAGCGGGGGGTTCCTACGAGCAGTACTTC.

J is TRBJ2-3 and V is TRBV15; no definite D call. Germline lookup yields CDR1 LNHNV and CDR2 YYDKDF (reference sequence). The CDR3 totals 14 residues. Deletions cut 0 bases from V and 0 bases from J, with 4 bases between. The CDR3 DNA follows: TGTGCCACCAGCAGAGATTCAAGCACAGATACGCAGTATTTT. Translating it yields CATSRDSSTDTQYF.

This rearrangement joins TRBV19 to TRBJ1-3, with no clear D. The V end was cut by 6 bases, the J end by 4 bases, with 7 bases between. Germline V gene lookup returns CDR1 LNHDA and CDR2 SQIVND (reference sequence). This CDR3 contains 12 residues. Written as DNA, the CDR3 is TGTGCCAGTAGCCTCACAGGAAACACCATATATTTT. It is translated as CASSLTGNTIYF.

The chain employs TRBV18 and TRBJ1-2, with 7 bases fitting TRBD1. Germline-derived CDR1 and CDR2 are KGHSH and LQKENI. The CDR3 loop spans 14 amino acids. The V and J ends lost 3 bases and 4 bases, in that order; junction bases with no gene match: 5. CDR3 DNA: TGTGCCAGCTCACCTCTTGGACAGGTCTATGGCTACACCTTC. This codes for CASSPLGQVYGYTF. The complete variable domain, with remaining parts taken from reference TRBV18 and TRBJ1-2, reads NAGVMQNPRHLVRRRGQEARLRCSPMKGHSHVYWYRQLPEEGLKFMVYLQKENIIDESGMPKERFSAEFPKEGPSILRIQQVVRGDSAAYFCASSPLGQVYGYTFGSGTRLTVV.

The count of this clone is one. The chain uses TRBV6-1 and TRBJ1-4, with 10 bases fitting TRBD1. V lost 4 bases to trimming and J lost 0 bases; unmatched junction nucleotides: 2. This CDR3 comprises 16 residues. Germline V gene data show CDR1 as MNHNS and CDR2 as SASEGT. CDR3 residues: CASSGTGGSTNEKLFF. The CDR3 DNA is TGTGCCAGCAGTGGGACAGGGGGGTCAACTAATGAAAAACTGTTTTTT.

The chain's CDR3 is CASSSHPREQYF. In DNA form, the CDR3 reads TGTGCCAGCAGCTCCCATCCACGGGAGCAGTACTTC. The rearrangement links TRBV5-7 to TRBJ2-7; D gene unclear. TRBV5-7 is an ORF, and what it does is uncertain. The length of the CDR3 is 12 residues. The V end was cut by 3 bases, the J end by 7 bases, with 11 bases between.

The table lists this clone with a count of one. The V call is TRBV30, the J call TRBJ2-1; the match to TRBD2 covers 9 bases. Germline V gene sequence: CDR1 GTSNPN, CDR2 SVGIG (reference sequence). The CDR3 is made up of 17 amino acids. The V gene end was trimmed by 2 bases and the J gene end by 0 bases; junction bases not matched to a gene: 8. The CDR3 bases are TGTGCCTGGAGTAGGGCTAGCGGGACCGTCTCCTACAATGAGCAGTTCTTC. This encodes CAWSRASGTVSYNEQFF. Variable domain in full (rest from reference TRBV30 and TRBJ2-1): SQTIHQWPATLVQPVGSPLSLECTVEGTSNPNLYWYRQAAGRGLQLLFYSVGIGQISSEVPQNLSASRPQDRQFILSSKKLLLSDSGFYLCAWSRASGTVSYNEQFFGPGTRLTVL.

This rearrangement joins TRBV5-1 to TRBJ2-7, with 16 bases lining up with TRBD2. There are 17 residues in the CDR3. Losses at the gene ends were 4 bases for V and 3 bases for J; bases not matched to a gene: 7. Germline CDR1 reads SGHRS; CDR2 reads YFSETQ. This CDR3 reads CASSQGLAGGPLYEQYF. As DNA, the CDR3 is TGCGCCAGCAGCCAGGGACTAGCGGGAGGGCCTCTCTACGAGCAGTACTTC.

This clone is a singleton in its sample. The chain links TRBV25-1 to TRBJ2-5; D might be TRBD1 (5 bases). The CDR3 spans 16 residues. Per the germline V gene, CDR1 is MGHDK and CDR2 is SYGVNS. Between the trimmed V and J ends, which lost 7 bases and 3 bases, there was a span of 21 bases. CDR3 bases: TGTGCCAGCATGAACCCGCCTGGACAAAGTAAAGAGACCCAGTACTTC. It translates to CASMNPPGQSKETQYF.

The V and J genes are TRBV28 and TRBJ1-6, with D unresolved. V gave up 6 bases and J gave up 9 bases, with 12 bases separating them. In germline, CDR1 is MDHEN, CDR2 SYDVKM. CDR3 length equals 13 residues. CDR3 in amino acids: CASRPKVSSPLHF. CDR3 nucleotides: TGTGCCAGCAGACCTAAAGTGAGTTCACCCCTCCACTTT.

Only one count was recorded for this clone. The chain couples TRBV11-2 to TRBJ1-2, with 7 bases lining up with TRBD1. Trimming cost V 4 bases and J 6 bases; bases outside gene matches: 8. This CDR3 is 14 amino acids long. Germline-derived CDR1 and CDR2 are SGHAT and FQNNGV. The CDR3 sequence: CASSSWTGSDGYTF. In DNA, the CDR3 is TGTGCCAGCAGCTCTTGGACAGGAAGCGATGGCTACACCTTC.

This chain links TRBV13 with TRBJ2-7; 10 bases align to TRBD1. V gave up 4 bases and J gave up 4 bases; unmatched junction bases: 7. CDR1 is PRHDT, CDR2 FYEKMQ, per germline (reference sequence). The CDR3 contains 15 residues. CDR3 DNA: TGTGCCAGCAGCTCGGGGACAGGGGTATTTTACGAGCAGTACTTC. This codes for CASSSGTGVFYEQYF. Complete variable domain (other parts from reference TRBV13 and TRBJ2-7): AAGVIQSPRHLIKEKRETATLKCYPIPRHDTVYWYQQGPGQDPQFLISFYEKMQSDKGSIPDRFSAQQFSDYHSELNMSSLELGDSALYFCASSSGTGVFYEQYFGPGTRLTVT.

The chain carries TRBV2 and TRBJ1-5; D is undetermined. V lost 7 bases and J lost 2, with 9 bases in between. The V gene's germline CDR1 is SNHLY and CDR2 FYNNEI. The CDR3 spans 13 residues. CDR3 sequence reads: CASKEGGNQPQHF. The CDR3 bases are TGTGCCAGCAAGGAGGGCGGCAATCAGCCCCAGCATTTT.

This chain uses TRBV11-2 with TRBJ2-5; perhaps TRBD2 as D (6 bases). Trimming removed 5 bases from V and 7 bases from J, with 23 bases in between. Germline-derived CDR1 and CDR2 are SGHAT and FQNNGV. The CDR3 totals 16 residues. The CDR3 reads CASSRGTSYLLGTQYF. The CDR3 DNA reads TGTGCCAGCAGCCGGGGAACTAGCTACCTCCTCGGGACCCAGTACTTC.

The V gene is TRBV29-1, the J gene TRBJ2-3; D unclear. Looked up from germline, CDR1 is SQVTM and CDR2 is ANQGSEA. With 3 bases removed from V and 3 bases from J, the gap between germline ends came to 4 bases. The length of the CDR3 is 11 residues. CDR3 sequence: CSVDRTDTQYF. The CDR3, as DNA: TGCAGCGTTGACAGGACAGATACGCAGTATTTT.

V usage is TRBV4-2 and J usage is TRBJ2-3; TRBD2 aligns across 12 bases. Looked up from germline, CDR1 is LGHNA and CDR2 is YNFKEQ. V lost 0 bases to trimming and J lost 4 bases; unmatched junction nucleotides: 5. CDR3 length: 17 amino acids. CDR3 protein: CASSQEGLAGGPDTQYF. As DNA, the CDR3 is TGTGCCAGCAGCCAAGAAGGGCTAGCGGGGGGGCCAGATACGCAGTATTTT.

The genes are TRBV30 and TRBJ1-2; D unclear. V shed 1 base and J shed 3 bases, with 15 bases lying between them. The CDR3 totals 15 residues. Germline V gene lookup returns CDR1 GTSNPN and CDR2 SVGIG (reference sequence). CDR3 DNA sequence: TGTGCCTGGAGTGCCCACCCAAAGAGTGACTATGGCTACACCTTC. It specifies CAWSAHPKSDYGYTF.

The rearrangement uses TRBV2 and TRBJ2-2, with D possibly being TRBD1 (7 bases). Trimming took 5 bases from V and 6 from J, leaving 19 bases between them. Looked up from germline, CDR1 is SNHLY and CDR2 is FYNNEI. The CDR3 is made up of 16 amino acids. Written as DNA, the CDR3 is TGTGCCAGCAGTCCCCGGACAGGACTAAACGCCGGGGAGCTGTTTTTT. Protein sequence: CASSPRTGLNAGELFF.